This T cell receptor (beta chain) is from a study of blood T cell repertoires in COVID-19. Study in general: Samples of COVID-19 (acute and convalescent) were obtained from the United States, Italy and Spain. PBMCs, B-cell-depleted T cells, or T cells were the source of the cDNA or gDNA that made up the material.

The germline CDR1 and CDR2 sequences are GTSNPN and SVGIG (reference sequence). This CDR3 is built from 16 residues. Trimming removed 0 bases at V and 3 bases at J, with 18 bases between. Under the authors' procedure: Reference gene primer amplification gave estimated nucleated cell counts. Repertoires were generated with immunoSEQ multiplex PCR, while TCRdb's copy carries only in-frame clones and drops some. That table supplies the V and J calls and clone size; D and trimming were determined from the DNA. This repertoire shows around 220,000 clones, roughly 76% found once; its top ten account for approximately 5.3%.

This clonotype was obtained from a human donor in a cohort sampled during active COVID-19. Sequenced: peripheral blood. This chain joins TRBV30 and TRBJ2-7; D is unclear. The CDR3 nucleotides read TGTGCCTGGAGTGTAACTCTAGTCTTCCCCGGCTACGAGCAGTACTTC. Its translation: CAWSVTLVFPGYEQYF.